The source of this T cell receptor beta chain is a study of T cell repertoires in cytomegalovirus infection (dated by TCRdb to about 2019). At the level of the whole study: Because public TCR beta signatures pointed to carriage of CMV infection together with the matching HLA type, the HLA type of each donor mattered for the analysis. On the study overall, not on this receptor specifically: Cumulative frequency of public TCR beta family members discriminated carriers of CMV infection plus the relevant HLA type in this cohort and an independent 352-donor cohort. The ex vivo response was dominated by HLA-C-restricted CMV-specific TCR beta clonotypes, which also provided the single most frequent clonotype in two of eight donors.

Sequencing instrument: Illumina HiSeq 1500. The public reads were reanalyzed by TCRdb: fastp trimming at Q25, MiXCR alignment, in-frame beta chains only. Rows are unified per CDR3 protein, each entry keeping the most common DNA and genes. The sample has 450,000 to 600,000 distinct CDR3 sequences on record, around 11% of them singletons. 9.5% to 13% of the sample comes from the top ten. CDR1 and CDR2, looked up from the germline V gene (reference sequence), are MNHNY and SVGAGI. The V end gives up 6 bases and the J end 1 base, leaving 6 bases in the junction not matched to a gene. The CDR3 contains 15 residues, cysteine and phenylalanine counted. The only DNA kept is the CDR3, 45 bases in frame from the first base. This clonotype has more than one count but fewer than ten. Its cognate antigen has yet to be identified. The record has no base qualities; no much larger clone is one base away.

The receptor was isolated from a human donor in good health (CMV status not recorded). Some clones in this sample may be carry-over from other donors' samples. The sequenced sample consisted of PBMCs. This chain is built from TRBV6-6 and TRBJ2-5; TRBD2 agrees with 9 junctional bases. The sequenced DNA: TGTGCCAGCAGCGCCGGGACTAGCAGCCAAGAGACCCAGTACTTC. It is translated as CASSAGTSSQETQYF.